This T cell receptor (beta chain) was retrieved from a study of T-cell reconstitution after alpha-beta-depleted transplantation in children. As it was prepared, the TCRbeta library received unique molecular identifiers. TCRdb itself ran the PCR reads through MiXCR, one entry per CDR3 protein. The repertoire has a few hundred thousand distinct CDR3 sequences, around an eighth of them found once; the top ten carry around 6%. This clonotype was detected a few times. CDR1 and CDR2 (germline): DFQATT, SNEGSKA (reference sequence). The CDR3 length is 14 residues. V gave up 1 base and J gave up 6 bases; unmatched junction bases: 3.

J is TRBJ2-2 and V is TRBV20-1; 9 nucleotides agree with TRBD2. The sequence derives from a human donor who donated a stem cell graft to a child with combined immunodeficiency. The sequencing here drew on PBMCs from the stem cell graft donor, taken from the stem cell graft. The CDR3 protein is CSARAGLAAGELFF. In DNA, the CDR3 is TGCAGTGCTAGAGCGGGACTAGCCGCCGGGGAGCTGTTTTTT.